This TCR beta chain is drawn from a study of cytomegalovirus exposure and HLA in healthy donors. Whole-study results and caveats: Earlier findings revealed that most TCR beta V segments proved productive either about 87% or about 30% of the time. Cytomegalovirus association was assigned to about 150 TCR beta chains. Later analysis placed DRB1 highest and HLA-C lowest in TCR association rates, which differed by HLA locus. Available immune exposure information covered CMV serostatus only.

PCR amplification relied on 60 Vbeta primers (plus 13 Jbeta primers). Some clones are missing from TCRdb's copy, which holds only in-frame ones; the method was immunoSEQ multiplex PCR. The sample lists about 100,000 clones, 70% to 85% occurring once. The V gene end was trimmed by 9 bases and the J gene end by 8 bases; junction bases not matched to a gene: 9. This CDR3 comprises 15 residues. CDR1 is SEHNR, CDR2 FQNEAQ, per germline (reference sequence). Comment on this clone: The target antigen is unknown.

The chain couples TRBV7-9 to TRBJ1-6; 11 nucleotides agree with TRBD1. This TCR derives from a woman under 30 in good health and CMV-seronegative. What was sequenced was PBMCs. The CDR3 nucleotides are TGTGCCAGTCGGACAGGGGGCGGTCTCGATTCACCCCTCCACTTT. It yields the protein CASRTGGGLDSPLHF.